This is a list of T cell receptor beta chains from one sample in a study of cytomegalovirus exposure and HLA in healthy donors. Assay used: immunoSEQ multiplex PCR; TCRdb lists only in-frame clones, some missing. The sample has about 120,000 clones, roughly four fifths seen once; the top ten hold 1.5% to 2%. Sequences were obtained from PBMCs. The source of these receptors is a woman aged 18-30 years in good health and CMV-seronegative. CDR3s include the opening cysteine and the closing phenylalanine or tryptophan. Each record gives: CDR3 DNA, CDR3 protein, V gene, clone size, J gene, D gene. D genes are given only for firm matches. Clone sizes are given selectively: once, few, many, or a class where the clone is expanded.

TGTGCCAGCAGTTGGACAGGGACGAATGGCTATGGCTACACCTTC	CASSWTGTNGYGYTF	TRBV28	-	TRBJ1-2	TRBD1
TGTGCCAGCAGTCCGAGGACAGGGGAGTTAACAGATACGCAGTATTTT	CASSPRTGELTDTQYF	TRBV28	few	TRBJ2-3	TRBD1
TGCAGCGCCGTGACAGCCTCGAAGGGCTACACCTTC	CSAVTASKGYTF	TRBV29-1	-	TRBJ1-2	-
TGTGCCAGCAGTTTATGGCCCCCGGGGGGCCTGACAGATACGCAGTATTTT	CASSLWPPGGLTDTQYF	TRBV28	-	TRBJ2-3	-
TGTGCCAGCAGCTTGGGAGGGGGCGAGAACATTCAGTACTTC	CASSLGGGENIQYF	TRBV5-6	-	TRBJ2-4	TRBD1
TGTGCCAGCAGTTATAGCGGCTCCTACGAGCAGTACTTC	CASSYSGSYEQYF	TRBV2	-	TRBJ2-7	-
TGTGCCAGCAGCCAAGAAATGGGAGACTCCTACAATGAGCAGTTCTTC	CASSQEMGDSYNEQFF	TRBV4-2	-	TRBJ2-1	-
TGTGCCATCAGACGGACAGGGGCTGACGAGCAGTACTTC	CAIRRTGADEQYF	TRBV10-3	few	TRBJ2-7	TRBD1
TGCGCCAGCAGCTTGACTAGCGGGGGACTCACAGATACGCAGTATTTT	CASSLTSGGLTDTQYF	TRBV5-1	-	TRBJ2-3	TRBD2
TGTGCCAGCAGCGCAGATCCGAGGGCTAACTATGGCTACACCTTC	CASSADPRANYGYTF	TRBV9	few	TRBJ1-2	-
TGTGCCAGCAGTTACTCGGGCGGGGGGGGCGAGACCCAGTACTTC	CASSYSGGGGETQYF	TRBV6-5	-	TRBJ2-5	TRBD2
TGTGCCAGCAGCTATACAGGGGCGTCCCTCCACTTT	CASSYTGASLHF	TRBV27	-	TRBJ1-6	TRBD1
TGTGCCAGCAGTTTAACAGGGTTCTCTGGAAACACCATATATTTT	CASSLTGFSGNTIYF	TRBV27	-	TRBJ1-3	-
TGTGCCAGCAGTTTGGGGGGGCAGGGCGGGGAGCTGTTTTTT	CASSLGGQGGELFF	TRBV28	once	TRBJ2-2	-
TGCAGCGTCATCCGGGACAGGGGGGCAGATACGCAGTATTTT	CSVIRDRGADTQYF	TRBV29-1	-	TRBJ2-3	TRBD1
TGCGCCAGCAGCCAACCGGGACAACGACGGGAGACCCAGTACTTC	CASSQPGQRRETQYF	TRBV4-1	-	TRBJ2-5	-
TGTGCCACTTTGGGCGGGGCCAACGTCCTGACTTTC	CATLGGANVLTF	TRBV2	-	TRBJ2-6	-
TGCGCCAGCAGCTTGGGGGACTGGACTAATGAAAAACTGTTTTTT	CASSLGDWTNEKLFF	TRBV5-1	-	TRBJ1-4	-
TGTGCCAGCAGCCCCCAGGGGTCCCTCTCCTACGAGCAGTACTTC	CASSPQGSLSYEQYF	TRBV7-8	-	TRBJ2-7	-
TGTGCCAGCAGCAAAGCTTACTCCTACGAGCAGTACTTC	CASSKAYSYEQYF	TRBV14	-	TRBJ2-7	-
TGTGCCAGCAGTAGTAGGCGGGGACAGGGGGGGGAGACCCAGTACTTC	CASSSRRGQGGETQYF	TRBV2	-	TRBJ2-5	TRBD1
TGTGCCAGCAGCTACGACAGGGGTGGGACCCAGTACTTC	CASSYDRGGTQYF	TRBV5-4	-	TRBJ2-5	TRBD1
TGCGCCAGCAGCCAAGCACCGACTAGCGGGATGGCTCAGGGTACGCAGTATTTT	CASSQAPTSGMAQGTQYF	TRBV4-1	-	TRBJ2-3	TRBD2
TGTGCCTGGAACGGGCGGGGCCTACTAGATACGCAGTATTTT	CAWNGRGLLDTQYF	TRBV30	once	TRBJ2-3	-
TGTGCCAGCAGTTCGCGGACAGGGGGGTTATTCTACGAGCAGTACTTC	CASSSRTGGLFYEQYF	TRBV6-5	once	TRBJ2-7	TRBD1
TGTGCCAGCAGTCTTAACAGGGGGGGAGGCACTGAAGCTTTCTTT	CASSLNRGGGTEAFF	TRBV6-5	-	TRBJ1-1	TRBD1